Below, 25 T cell receptor beta chains from the same sample are listed, as sequenced in a study of blood T cell repertoires in COVID-19. Measured with immunoSEQ multiplex PCR; TCRdb has only the in-frame clones, and not every one. The table lists about 60,000 clones, 75% to 85% of them singletons, with about 34% in the top ten. Sequenced: peripheral blood. These receptors all stem from a human donor in a cohort sampled during active COVID-19.

Comments on this clone: One junction end disagrees with the germline gene, perhaps due to a read error. The genes are TRBV7-7 and TRBJ2-5; 11 bases match TRBD1. Looked up from germline, CDR1 is SSHAT and CDR2 is FNYEAQ (reference sequence). This CDR3 spans 13 amino acids. The CDR3 DNA follows: TGTGCTAGCAGCTCGGGACAGGGGGGGACCCAGTACTTC. It encodes CASSSGQGGTQYF.

This clone showed up just a few times. The V call is TRBV11-2, the J call TRBJ1-3, with 8 bases that match TRBD1. V gave up 5 bases and J gave up 0 bases; unmatched junction bases: 9. CDR1 is SGHAT and CDR2 is FQNNGV in the germline V gene. CDR3 length: 17 amino acids. As DNA, the CDR3 is TGTGCCAGCAGCCAGAAGGCGGGACAGGTCTCTGGAAACACCATATATTTT. The encoded protein is CASSQKAGQVSGNTIYF.

The rearrangement uses TRBV6-5 and TRBJ2-5, with D perhaps matching TRBD1 (5 bases). This CDR3 comprises 14 residues. Germline V gene data show CDR1 as MNHEY and CDR2 as SVGAGI. Deletions cut 1 base from V and 5 bases from J, with 11 bases between. The CDR3 here is CASSYWQGSETQYF. In DNA, the CDR3 is TGTGCCAGCAGTTACTGGCAGGGTAGCGAGACCCAGTACTTC.

This chain uses TRBV5-6 with TRBJ1-1; 8 positions match TRBD1. The CDR3 has 14 amino acids. The trim removed 3 bases at V and 1 base at J, leaving 2 bases unmatched. Germline V gene sequence: CDR1 SGHDT, CDR2 YYEEEE. CDR3 loop: CASSYGQGNTEAFF. The CDR3 DNA follows: TGTGCCAGCAGCTACGGACAGGGGAACACTGAAGCTTTCTTT.

The gene calls are TRBV19 and TRBJ2-6, with D possibly TRBD1 on 5 matching bases. Trimming removed 5 bases at V and 3 bases at J, with 11 bases between. Germline lookup yields CDR1 LNHDA and CDR2 SQIVND (reference sequence). The CDR3 sequence is 15 residues long. The CDR3 is CASSSGLLGANVLTF. The CDR3 DNA reads TGTGCCAGTAGTTCAGGGCTACTTGGGGCCAACGTCCTGACTTTC.

The rearrangement links TRBV10-3 to TRBJ2-7; 9 bases agree with TRBD1. Germline loops: CDR1 ENHRY, CDR2 SYGVKD. With 6 bases clipped from V and 3 bases from J, the junction kept 0 bases outside the gene matches. This CDR3 region has 12 residues. CDR3 DNA: TGTGCCATCAGGGACAGGGGCTACGAGCAGTACTTC. Protein product: CAIRDRGYEQYF.

The chain carries TRBV28 and TRBJ2-1; 9 bases fit TRBD1. Germline CDR1 MDHEN, CDR2 SYDVKM. The J segment lost 6 bases and the V segment lost 8 bases, leaving 8 bases of the junction unmatched. The CDR3 length is 14 residues. As DNA, the CDR3 is TGTGCCAGCGTAGGACAGGGGAAGGGCAATGAGCAGTTCTTC. Amino acids: CASVGQGKGNEQFF.

In this sample, this clone turned up many times. The chain links TRBV29-1 to TRBJ1-1; 9 nucleotides align to TRBD1. The CDR3 covers 13 residues. CDR1 SQVTM and CDR2 ANQGSEA come from the germline V gene. V shed 2 bases and J 5 bases; nucleotides not matched to a gene: 3. The CDR3 here is CSVETGGRTEAFF. The DNA for the CDR3 is TGCAGCGTTGAAACAGGGGGCAGGACTGAAGCTTTCTTT.

V and J are TRBV27 and TRBJ2-1; 10 positions agree with TRBD2. Trimming cost V 2 bases and J 9 bases; bases outside gene matches: 7. This CDR3 region has 15 residues. Germline assignment: CDR1 MNHEY and CDR2 SMNVEV (reference sequence). The CDR3 protein is CASSLQAGGNGEQFF. The CDR3 DNA is TGTGCCAGCAGTTTACAAGCGGGAGGGAACGGTGAGCAGTTCTTC.

This chain uses TRBV10-1 with TRBJ1-1, with a possible D match to TRBD1 (6 bases). V gave up 0 bases and J gave up 4 bases, with 9 bases separating them. The CDR3 contains 14 residues. Looked up from germline, CDR1 is WNHNN and CDR2 is SYGVQD (reference sequence). The DNA for the CDR3 is TGCGCCAGCAGTGAGTCGGGCAGGGGCACTGAAGCTTTCTTT. Translated, it gives CASSESGRGTEAFF.

This clone was seen a handful of times. The chain couples TRBV28 to TRBJ1-2; TRBD1 is a possible D gene (6 bases). The CDR3 extends over 15 amino acids. Trimming removed 7 bases at V and 6 bases at J, with 21 bases between. Germline CDR1 reads MDHEN; CDR2 reads SYDVKM. CDR3 DNA: TGTGCCAGCACCTTCCACGGGGGGCAACGGAATGGCTACACCTTC. Encoded protein: CASTFHGGQRNGYTF.

This clone was seen once. The chain joins TRBV11-2 to TRBJ2-3; D unclear. Trimming cost V 1 base and J 6 bases, with 8 bases left between them. Germline CDR1 is SGHAT and CDR2 is FQNNGV. The CDR3 has 13 residues. The CDR3 DNA reads TGTGCCAGCAGCTTAGTCCGGTCGGATACGCAGTATTTT. It specifies CASSLVRSDTQYF.

This chain uses TRBV5-1 with TRBJ2-3; TRBD1 agrees at 9 bases. This CDR3 spans 14 amino acids. Germline V CDR1 and CDR2: SGHRS, YFSETQ. Unmatched junction bases numbered 6, after V lost 2 bases and J lost 8 bases. This CDR3 is CASSLPTGGGTQYF. CDR3 DNA sequence: TGCGCCAGCAGCTTACCGACAGGGGGAGGTACGCAGTATTTT.

This rearrangement joins TRBV28 to TRBJ1-1; 10 positions match TRBD1. This CDR3 comprises 15 residues. J lost 8 bases, V lost 3 bases, and 9 bases had no gene match. Germline V CDR1 and CDR2: MDHEN, SYDVKM. For the CDR3, the DNA is TGTGCCAGCAGTTTCGGTGGGACAGGGGAGGTCGAAGCTTTCTTT. The encoded protein is CASSFGGTGEVEAFF.

The chain joins TRBV18 to TRBJ2-3; TRBD1 is a possible D gene (6 bases). Trimming took off 3 bases at V and 1 base at J, with 11 bases between the two ends. CDR3 length: 15 amino acids. Per germline, CDR1 KGHSH and CDR2 LQKENI. Here the CDR3 DNA reads TGTGCCAGCTCACCGTTCCGGACAGGCACAGATACGCAGTATTTT. It codes for CASSPFRTGTDTQYF.

This clone was observed once. The chain has TRBV5-1 and TRBJ2-1, with 8 nucleotides matching TRBD1. Trimming cost V 0 bases and J 2 bases; bases outside gene matches: 1. The CDR3 is 15 residues long. Germline V lookup: CDR1 SGHRS, CDR2 YFSETQ. CDR3 sequence: CASSLAGGAYNEQFF. DNA for the CDR3: TGCGCCAGCAGCTTGGCAGGGGGCGCCTACAATGAGCAGTTCTTC.

The V and J genes are TRBV28 and TRBJ1-2; TRBD1 agrees at 9 bases. V was pared by 3 bases and J by 8 bases, with 7 bases of the junction left unmatched. The CDR3 runs to 14 residues. CDR1 is MDHEN, CDR2 SYDVKM, per germline. The CDR3 loop is CASSFGTGSFGYTF. CDR3 DNA sequence: TGTGCCAGCAGTTTCGGGACAGGGTCCTTCGGCTACACCTTC.

The chain's CDR3 is CASSQVSGVGTQYF. In DNA, the CDR3 is TGTGCCAGCAGCCAAGTGTCAGGGGTAGGGACCCAGTACTTC. This chain links TRBV3-1 (or the pseudogene TRBV3-2) with TRBJ2-5; TRBD1 might be the D (6 bases). This CDR3 spans 14 amino acids. V was trimmed by 1 base and J by 7 bases, leaving 13 bases between them. CDR1 and CDR2 (germline): LGHDT, YNNKEL (reference sequence).

The chain recombines TRBV18 with TRBJ1-1; D unresolved. This CDR3 comprises 14 residues. From germline, CDR1 is KGHSH and CDR2 LQKENI. The V end was cut by 2 bases, the J end by 4 bases, with 11 bases between. The CDR3: CASSPYAEATEAFF. The CDR3 DNA follows: TGTGCCAGCTCACCATATGCGGAGGCCACTGAAGCTTTCTTT.

This chain connects TRBV5-1 to TRBJ2-7; TRBD2 matches at 8 bases. V shed 2 bases and J 3 bases; nucleotides not matched to a gene: 4. The CDR3 has 14 residues. CDR1 is SGHRS and CDR2 is YFSETQ in the germline V gene. In DNA form, the CDR3 reads TGCGCCAGCAGCTTAGCGGGGGCGAACTACGAGCAGTACTTC. Translation gives CASSLAGANYEQYF.

The chain uses TRBV7-2 and TRBJ1-2, with D possibly matching TRBD1 (6 bases). The germline V gene has CDR1 SGHTA and CDR2 FQGNSA. The CDR3 runs to 16 residues. Trimming took off 3 bases at V and 6 bases at J, with 20 bases between the two ends. The CDR3 spells CASSFDSGQAWDGYTF. CDR3 nucleotides: TGTGCCAGCAGCTTCGACTCGGGACAAGCCTGGGATGGCTACACCTTC.

This chain joins TRBV12-3 or TRBV12-4 and TRBJ1-2; tentatively, D is TRBD1 (5 bases). Trimming removed 5 bases from V and 12 bases from J, with 19 bases in between. The CDR3 is 13 residues long. In nucleotides, the CDR3 is TGTGCCAGCAGTAATCAGGGTTTAGCATCGGACACCTTC. It codes for CASSNQGLASDTF.

The chain links TRBV4-2 to TRBJ2-1; the match to TRBD2 covers 8 bases. The CDR3 loop spans 17 amino acids. V shed 1 base and J 10 bases; nucleotides not matched to a gene: 15. The V gene's germline CDR1 is LGHNA and CDR2 YNFKEQ. The CDR3 here is CASSQGGGSGAFREQFF. The CDR3 region has the DNA TGTGCCAGCAGCCAAGGGGGGGGTAGCGGGGCTTTTAGGGAGCAGTTCTTC.

The table lists this clone with a count of one. V is TRBV5-1 and J is TRBJ1-3; D is unresolved. V lost 0 bases and J 0 bases, leaving 13 bases between the germline ends. Germline-derived CDR1 and CDR2 are SGHRS and YFSETQ. The CDR3 length is 17 residues. The CDR3 is CASSLGRQFDSGNTIYF. CDR3 coding DNA: TGCGCCAGCAGCTTGGGGAGGCAATTCGACTCTGGAAACACCATATATTTT.

V gene TRBV5-4 combines with J gene TRBJ2-7; D call uncertain. V was cut by 2 bases and J by 3 bases, with 9 bases left in between. The CDR3 sequence is 13 residues long. Germline V CDR1 and CDR2: SGHNT, YYREEE (reference sequence). CDR3 protein: CASSLHSLYEQYF. The CDR3 nucleotides are TGTGCCAGCAGCTTACACAGCCTCTACGAGCAGTACTTC.